These T cell receptor beta chains were read from a single sample in a study of blood T cell repertoires in COVID-19. Clones were read by immunoSEQ multiplex PCR, and TCRdb kept only the in-frame ones, dropping some. The sample records 150,000 or so clones, around 91% being singletons. Sequenced material: peripheral blood. The receptors derive from a young man with COVID-19, enrolled during active disease. Each CDR3 is given with its conserved first and last residue. A D gene is named only where the DNA matches it firmly. Only some rows state a clone size, as once, few, many or a class for expanded clones.

TRBV7-2	NA	TRBJ1-3	NA	TGTGCCAGCAGCTTAAGCGGACAGTTCTCTGGAAACACCATATATTTT	CASSLSGQFSGNTIYF
TRBV5-1	NA	TRBJ2-7	NA	TGCGCCAGCAGCTTTGACAGACCCTACGAGCAGTACTTC	CASSFDRPYEQYF
TRBV7-3	TRBD2	TRBJ2-1	NA	TGTGCCAGCAGCCCAGGGACTAGCGGGAGATACAATGAGCAGTTCTTC	CASSPGTSGRYNEQFF
TRBV19	TRBD2	TRBJ2-1	NA	TGTGCCAGTAGTCCCCCCCTAGCGGGAGGCGGCTATGAGCAGTTCTTC	CASSPPLAGGGYEQFF
TRBV24-1	NA	TRBJ1-6	NA	TGTGCCACCAGTGATTTTGAAAGCGGCTCAGGGGATTCACCCCTCCACTTT	CATSDFESGSGDSPLHF
TRBV28	NA	TRBJ2-7	NA	TGTGCCAGCAGTCAGACGGAGACCTTAGTCGAGCAGTACTTC	CASSQTETLVEQYF
TRBV27	NA	TRBJ2-1	NA	TGTGCCAGCAGTCTAACCGGACAGCGGGAGCAGTTCTTC	CASSLTGQREQFF
TRBV7-2	NA	TRBJ2-1	NA	TGTGCCAGCAGGGCCTCCTACAATGAGCAGTTCTTC	CASRASYNEQFF
TRBV2	NA	TRBJ1-5	few	TGTGCCAGCAGCAGGGATAGCAATCAGCCCCAGCATTTT	CASSRDSNQPQHF
TRBV7-3	TRBD2	TRBJ2-1	NA	TGTGCCAGCAGCTTGGCGGGAGGGCTGTACAATGAGCAGTTCTTC	CASSLAGGLYNEQFF
TRBV5-4	TRBD2	TRBJ2-3	NA	TGTGCCAGCAGCTTGTGGGCTAGCGGGATGGTATCACAGTATTTT	CASSLWASGMVSQYF
TRBV28	NA	TRBJ1-1	NA	TGTGCCAGCAGCCCGGCGGGGAGAACTGAAGCTTTCTTT	CASSPAGRTEAFF
TRBV4-3	TRBD2	TRBJ2-1	once	TGCGCCAGCAGCCAAGGGACTAGCGGGAGGGCGAGGCAGTTCTTC	CASSQGTSGRARQFF
TRBV19	NA	TRBJ2-7	once	TGTGCCAGTAGTGCCCCGGGATCCAACCACCTCGAGCAGTACTTC	CASSAPGSNHLEQYF
TRBV9	TRBD1	TRBJ2-5	NA	TGTGCCAGCAGCGTAGGGGACAGCCAGCAAGAGACCCAGTACTTC	CASSVGDSQQETQYF
TRBV7-8	NA	TRBJ1-2	once	TGTGCCAGCAGCTTCAGGGTTGGCTATGGCTACACCTTC	CASSFRVGYGYTF
TRBV6-6	TRBD1	TRBJ1-1	NA	TGTGCCAGCAGTTACCCAGATGGGACAGGGAACACTGAAGCTTTCTTT	CASSYPDGTGNTEAFF
TRBV19	TRBD1	TRBJ1-6	NA	TGTGCCAGCGGTGGGACAGGGGCTTTTTCACCCCTCCACTTT	CASGGTGAFSPLHF
TRBV28	NA	TRBJ1-5	once	TGTGCCAGCAGTTTAATCCCTGCGGGCCGCAATCAGCCCCAGCATTTT	CASSLIPAGRNQPQHF
TRBV28	NA	TRBJ1-1	few	TGTGCCAGCAGGGAGAACCGCTACGGGAACACTGAAGCTTTCTTT	CASRENRYGNTEAFF
TRBV29-1	NA	TRBJ1-1	once	TGCAGCGTTTGGGGTCAGGGCACTGAAGCTTTCTTT	CSVWGQGTEAFF
TRBV4-3	TRBD1	TRBJ1-4	NA	TGCGCCAGCAGCCAAGAGGTAGTAGGACAGGGGAGGGAAAAACTGTTTTTT	CASSQEVVGQGREKLFF
TRBV6-4	TRBD2	TRBJ2-1	few	TGTGCCAGCAGTGAAAATAGCGGGGAATACAATGAGCAGTTCTTC	CASSENSGEYNEQFF
TRBV14	NA	TRBJ1-2	NA	TGTGCCAGCAGCCAAGAACAGGACCCTCGGGAGTATGGCTACACCTTC	CASSQEQDPREYGYTF
TRBV18	NA	TRBJ2-1	NA	TGTGCCAGCTCCGCGCAGGCAGAGCAGTTCTTC	CASSAQAEQFF
TRBV7-8	TRBD2	TRBJ2-1	NA	TGTGCCAGCAGCGGATTGACTAGCGGCAATGAGCAGTTCTTC	CASSGLTSGNEQFF
TRBV9	NA	TRBJ2-7	NA	TGTGCCAGCAGCGTCTACCCTCTCGACATTCACATGGGCTCCTACGAGCAGTACTTC	CASSVYPLDIHMGSYEQYF
TRBV9	TRBD2	TRBJ2-1	NA	TGTGCCAGCAGCGCATCGGGAGGGGGCTACAATGAGCAGTTCTTC	CASSASGGGYNEQFF